These 14 T cell receptor beta chains came from one sample sequenced in a study of human T cells and chemical hapten exposure. Documented time point: patch test 1, 2 weeks after DPC sensitization. Documented treatment: therapeutic diphenylcyclopropenone sensitization with weekly scalp DPC. TCRdb independently ran MiXCR on the RACE reads; one entry per CDR3 protein. This table holds around 71,000 distinct CDR3 sequences, roughly 9.2% found once. The starting material was whole blood, obtained in connection with sensitization to the hapten diphenylcyclopropenone (DPC). The receptors originated from a woman aged 40 to 49 with alopecia areata. Some clones in this sample may be carry-over from other donors' samples.

At least ten counts were recorded for this clonotype. This rearrangement joins TRBV5-4 to TRBJ2-4; D is uncertain. The CDR3 is 13 residues long. Per the germline V gene, CDR1 is SGHNT and CDR2 is YYREEE (reference sequence). The V and J ends lost 4 bases and 5 bases respectively, with 10 bases between them. The CDR3 here is CASSGPLENIQYF. The CDR3 DNA reads TGTGCCAGCAGCGGCCCCCTAGAAAACATTCAGTACTTC.

This clonotype showed up many times. The chain links TRBV2 to TRBJ2-7; D might be TRBD1 or TRBD2, each matching 5 bases. Trimming stripped 6 bases from V and 2 bases from J, with 14 bases between. The CDR3 is made up of 14 amino acids. Germline assignment: CDR1 SNHLY and CDR2 FYNNEI. The CDR3 reads CASRRDLLTYEQYF. The CDR3 DNA follows: TGTGCCAGCAGGAGGGACCTTCTAACCTACGAGCAGTACTTC.

The V and J genes are TRBV9 and TRBJ1-1; D is perhaps TRBD1 (5 bases). Germline CDR1 SGDLS, CDR2 YYNGEE. V was cut by 4 bases and J by 4 bases, with 14 bases left in between. The CDR3 spans 14 residues. The chain's CDR3 is CASSPIVGGTEAFF. Here the CDR3 DNA reads TGTGCCAGCAGCCCCATCGTGGGGGGCACTGAAGCTTTCTTT.

This clonotype was counted at least ten times. The rearrangement uses TRBV10-2 and TRBJ1-1, with a possible D match to TRBD1 (5 bases). V was shortened by 3 bases and J by 5 bases, with 19 bases between the two germline ends. Per germline, CDR1 WSHSY and CDR2 SAAADI. The CDR3 is 16 residues long. CDR3: CASSESDSSQWTEAFF. The CDR3 DNA follows: TGCGCCAGCAGTGAATCTGACAGCTCCCAGTGGACTGAAGCTTTCTTT.

The genes are TRBV2 and TRBJ2-6, with 12 bases fitting TRBD1. Germline CDR1 reads SNHLY; CDR2 reads FYNNEI. The length of the CDR3 is 18 residues. V gave up 6 bases and J gave up 4 bases; unmatched junction bases: 10. This CDR3 reads CASRGKRDRGPGANVLTF. DNA of the CDR3: TGTGCCAGCAGGGGAAAGAGGGACAGGGGGCCCGGGGCCAACGTCCTGACTTTC.

The chain has TRBV12-3 or TRBV12-4 and TRBJ1-2; 7 nucleotides match TRBD1. The CDR3 is 14 residues long. Trimming cost V 1 base and J 3 bases; bases outside gene matches: 2. CDR3 protein: CASSLGQGDYGYTF. The DNA of the CDR3 is TGTGCCAGCAGTTTAGGGCAGGGGGACTATGGCTACACCTTC.

The chain carries TRBV21-1 and TRBJ2-7; the table's D call, TRBD1, was not checked against the DNA. TRBV21-1 is reported as a pseudogene. This CDR3 comprises 13 residues. As DNA, the CDR3 is TGTGCCAGTTACCAGGGTAAGGCCTACGAGCAGTACTTC. Translating it yields CASYQGKAYEQYF.

This clonotype was picked up many times. The genes are TRBV12-3 or TRBV12-4 and TRBJ2-7; D possibly corresponds to TRBD1 (6 bases). The germline V and J ends were trimmed by 5 bases and 4 bases, with 18 bases remaining between them. The CDR3 is 15 amino acids. CDR3 DNA: TGTGCCAGCAGTCGCCCCGGAACAGGGCTGTACGAGCAGTACTTC. Translated, it gives CASSRPGTGLYEQYF.

This clonotype has a count of ten or more. V usage is TRBV28 and J usage is TRBJ1-6; unclear D gene. Trimming took 2 bases from V and 13 from J, leaving 18 bases between them. The CDR3 is 15 residues long. The V gene's germline CDR1 is MDHEN and CDR2 SYDVKM. Here the CDR3 reads CASSLVAGSRGPLHF. In nucleotides, the CDR3 is TGTGCCAGCAGTTTAGTCGCAGGTTCCAGAGGCCCCCTCCACTTT.

This clonotype was seen ten or more times. J is TRBJ2-3 and V is TRBV2, with TRBD1 matching 11 bases. With 6 bases clipped from V and 3 bases from J, the junction kept 2 bases outside the gene matches. Germline CDR1 reads SNHLY; CDR2 reads FYNNEI. The CDR3 covers 14 residues. For the CDR3, the DNA is TGTGCCAGCAGCCGGGACAGGGGGACAGATACGCAGTATTTT. Translating it yields CASSRDRGTDTQYF.

The sample holds a few counts of this clonotype. This rearrangement joins TRBV9 to TRBJ1-5; D is undetermined. Deletions cut 4 bases from V and 5 bases from J, with 10 bases between. The CDR3 runs to 13 residues. Germline V gene sequence: CDR1 SGDLS, CDR2 YYNGEE. The CDR3 loop is CASSPRGDQPQHF. In DNA, the CDR3 is TGTGCCAGCAGCCCCCGGGGTGATCAGCCCCAGCATTTT. Based on the CDR3 plus reference TRBV9 and TRBJ1-5, the full variable domain is DSGVTQTPKHLITATGQRVTLRCSPRSGDLSVYWYQQSLDQGLQFLIQYYNGEERAKGNILERFSAQQFPDLHSELNLSSLELGDSALYFCASSPRGDQPQHFGDGTRLSIL.

This chain uses TRBV29-1 with TRBJ2-1, with D unresolved. Trimming shortened V by 2 bases and J by 2 bases, and 4 bases separated the two germline ends. The CDR3 has 12 amino acids. The V gene's germline CDR1 is SQVTM and CDR2 ANQGSEA. The CDR3 nucleotides are TGCAGCGTTGAACCGGCCTACAATGAGCAGTTCTTC. It yields the protein CSVEPAYNEQFF.

This clonotype was recorded at least ten times. V and J are TRBV12-3 or TRBV12-4 and TRBJ1-5, with 8 bases identical to TRBD1. Losses at the gene ends were 2 bases for V and 8 bases for J; bases not matched to a gene: 11. The CDR3 has 16 residues. The CDR3 loop reads CASSLHPTGVREPQHF. In DNA form, the CDR3 reads TGTGCCAGCAGTTTACACCCGACAGGGGTTAGGGAGCCCCAGCATTTT.

As for this clonotype: An end of the junction differs from the germline gene, which may be a read error. The chain employs TRBV13 and TRBJ1-3; a possible D gene is TRBD1 (6 bases). CDR1 is PRHDT and CDR2 is FYEKMQ in the germline V gene (reference sequence). CDR3 size: 16 residues. The CDR3 is CASSLDGRGTGNIIYF. The CDR3 DNA is TGTGCCAGCAGCTTAGATGGCAGGGGAACAGGAAACATCATATATTTT. Combining the CDR3 with reference TRBV13 and TRBJ1-3 gives the whole variable domain AAGVIQSPRHLIKEKRETATLKCYPIPRHDTVYWYQQGPGQDPQFLISFYEKMQSDKGSIPDRFSAQQFSDYHSELNMSSLELGDSALYFCASSLDGRGTGNIIYFGEGSWLTVV.